This paragraph covers one TCR beta chain sequence. Since the CDR3 does not end with the conserved phenylalanine or tryptophan, this likely comes from a read error. The DNA is omitted, as the CDR3 cannot be located on it reliably, and the CDR3 follows TCRdb's listing. The sample is drawn from a study of control samples from healthy donors and cancer patients. 8 amino acids form the CDR3, both terminal residues included. TCRdb keeps only in-frame clones here, not all; method: immunoSEQ multiplex PCR. There are about 180,000 clones in the sample; around 90% occur only once, and approximately 1.4% lies in the top ten.

This clonotype was obtained from a man aged 25-45 years in good health. The sequenced sample was blood. This sequence joins TRBV21-1 and TRBJ1-1. TRBV21-1 is a pseudogene locus. The CDR3 protein is CASSKARR.